This TCR beta chain was obtained from a study of T cell responses to AZD1222 COVID-19 vaccine. General study findings and limits: The donors showed a predominance of white British ancestry and of females, with possible underestimation of clonal diversity. The study found vaccine-associated CD4 TCRs spanning spike, dominant at 160-218 and 743-854. The study sampled repertoires only after the peak T cell response.

This CDR3 has 15 amino acids. J gave up 7 bases and V 5 bases, and 9 bases lay outside the gene matches. CDR1 is SGHTA and CDR2 is FQGNSA in the germline V gene. For this clone: Its specificity is unknown.

Clones were sequenced by immunoSEQ multiplex PCR, and TCRdb holds only the in-frame ones, with some missing. The table shows 200,000 or so clones, with 87% occurring only once. This sample comprised peripheral blood, obtained on day 0 of MenACWY control vaccination. J is TRBJ2-7 and V is TRBV7-2; 12 nucleotides agree with TRBD1. This clonotype was obtained from an adult in good health. CDR3 sequence: CASSPAGQGAREQYF. The CDR3, as DNA: TGTGCCAGCAGCCCAGCGGGACAGGGGGCTAGGGAGCAGTACTTC. The full variable domain, its missing parts supplied by reference TRBV7-2 and TRBJ2-7, is GAGVSQSPSNKVTEKGKDVELRCDPISGHTALYWYRQSLGQGLEFLIYFQGNSAPDKSGLPSDRFSAERTGGSVSTLTIQRTQQEDSAVYLCASSPAGQGAREQYFGPGTRLTVT.